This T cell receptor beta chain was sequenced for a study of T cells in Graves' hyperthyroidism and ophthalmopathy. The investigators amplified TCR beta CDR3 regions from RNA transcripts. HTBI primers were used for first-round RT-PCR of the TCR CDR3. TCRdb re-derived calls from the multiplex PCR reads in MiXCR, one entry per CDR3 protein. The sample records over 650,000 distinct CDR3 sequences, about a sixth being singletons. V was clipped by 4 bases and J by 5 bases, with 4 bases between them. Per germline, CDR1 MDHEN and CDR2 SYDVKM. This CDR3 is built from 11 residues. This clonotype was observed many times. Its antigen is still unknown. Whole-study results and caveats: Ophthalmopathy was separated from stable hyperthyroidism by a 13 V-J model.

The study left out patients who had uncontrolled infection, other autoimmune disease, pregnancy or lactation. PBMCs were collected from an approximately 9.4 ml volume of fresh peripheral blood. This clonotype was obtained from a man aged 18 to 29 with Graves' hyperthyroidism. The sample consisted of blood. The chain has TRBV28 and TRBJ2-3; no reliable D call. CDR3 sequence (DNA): TGTGCCAGCAGTTGGAAAGATACGCAGTATTTT. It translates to CASSWKDTQYF.